The present T cell receptor (beta chain) was sequenced within a study of T cells in Graves' hyperthyroidism and ophthalmopathy. General study results and limits: Model predictions of ophthalmopathy came a median approximately 6.5 months before onset. Most clonotypes expanded in the thyroid (above 0.001) were also present in blood.

As regards this clonotype: Antigen unknown.

The CDR3 runs to 14 residues. Germline lookup yields CDR1 SGHRS and CDR2 YFSETQ. V lost 5 bases to trimming and J lost 0 bases, with 6 bases between them. Template material for amplifying TCR beta CDR3 regions consisted of RNA transcripts. First-round RT-PCR of the TCR CDR3 relied on the HTBI primer set. TCRdb redid the calling of the multiplex PCR reads with MiXCR, one entry per CDR3 protein. Here the sample spans more than 300,000 distinct CDR3 sequences, 17% being singletons. Patients aged 18 to 65 had newly diagnosed hyperthyroidism lasting under 2 months. The TCR comes from a woman aged 30 to 39 with Graves' hyperthyroidism that later progressed to Graves' ophthalmopathy. Sequencing used blood. The chain combines TRBV5-1 with TRBJ2-6, with unresolved D. CDR3 in amino acids: CASSWVSGANVLTF. CDR3 coding DNA: TGCGCCAGCAGTTGGGTCTCTGGGGCCAACGTCCTGACTTTC.